This T cell receptor (beta chain) was documented in a study of post-analysis software for immune sequencing data. The CDR3 is 14 amino acids. Germline V gene sequence: CDR1 SGHTA, CDR2 FQGNSA. The J segment lost 5 bases and the V segment lost 1 base, leaving 2 bases of the junction unmatched. Unique molecular identifiers were carried by the TCR beta cDNA libraries. TCRdb reprocessed the PCR reads via MiXCR and lists one record per CDR3 protein. The repertoire has 250,000 to 300,000 distinct CDR3 sequences, 36% of them found once; the top ten carry 4% to 6%. Of note for this clonotype: The antigen remains unidentified.

Overall study results and limits: Those samples that were prepared in the same batch co-clustered strongly by F measure. Comparison of patients with controls showed five or six TRBV segments more frequent in patients, TRBV5-6, TRBV5-1 and TRBV20-1 among them.

Sequencing was performed on blood. The TCR was taken from a girl aged 5-17 years with multiple sclerosis. The chain combines TRBV7-2 with TRBJ1-2; 9 bases are shared with TRBD1. The chain's CDR3 is CASSLGGQGYGYTF. CDR3 DNA sequence: TGTGCCAGCAGCTTAGGGGGACAGGGATATGGCTACACCTTC.